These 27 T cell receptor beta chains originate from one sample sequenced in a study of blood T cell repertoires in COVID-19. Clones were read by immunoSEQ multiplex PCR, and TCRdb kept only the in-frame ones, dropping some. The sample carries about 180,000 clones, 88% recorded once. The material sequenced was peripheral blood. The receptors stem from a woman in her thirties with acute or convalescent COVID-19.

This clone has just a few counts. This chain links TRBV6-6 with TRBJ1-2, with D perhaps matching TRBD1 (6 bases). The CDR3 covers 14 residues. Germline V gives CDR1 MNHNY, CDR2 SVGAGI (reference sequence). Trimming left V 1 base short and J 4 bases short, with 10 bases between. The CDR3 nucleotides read TGTGCCAGCAGTTACTGGGGGCCTCTCTATGGCTACACCTTC. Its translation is CASSYWGPLYGYTF.

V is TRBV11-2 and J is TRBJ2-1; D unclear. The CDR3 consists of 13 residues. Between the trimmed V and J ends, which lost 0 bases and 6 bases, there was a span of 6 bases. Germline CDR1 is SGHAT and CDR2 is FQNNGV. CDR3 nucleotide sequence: TGTGCCAGCAGCTTAGAGCGTTTCAATGAGCAGTTCTTC. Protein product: CASSLERFNEQFF. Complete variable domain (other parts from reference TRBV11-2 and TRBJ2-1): EAGVAQSPRYKIIEKRQSVAFWCNPISGHATLYWYQQILGQGPKLLIQFQNNGVVDDSQLPKDRFSAERLKGVDSTLKIQPAKLEDSAVYLCASSLERFNEQFFGPGTRLTVL.

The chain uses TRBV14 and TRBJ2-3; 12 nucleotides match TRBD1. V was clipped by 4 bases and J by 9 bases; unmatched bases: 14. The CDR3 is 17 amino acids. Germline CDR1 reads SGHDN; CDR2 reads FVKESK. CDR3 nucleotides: TGTGCCAGCAGCCGTGCTCGGCCCGGGACAGGGGGCCAAACGCAGTATTTT. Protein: CASSRARPGTGGQTQYF.

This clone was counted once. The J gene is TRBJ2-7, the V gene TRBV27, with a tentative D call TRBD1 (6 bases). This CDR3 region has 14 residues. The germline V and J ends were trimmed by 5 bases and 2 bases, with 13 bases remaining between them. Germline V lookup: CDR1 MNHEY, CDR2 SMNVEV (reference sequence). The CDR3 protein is CASSPGQTTYEQYF. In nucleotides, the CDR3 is TGTGCCAGCAGTCCGGGACAAACGACCTACGAGCAGTACTTC.

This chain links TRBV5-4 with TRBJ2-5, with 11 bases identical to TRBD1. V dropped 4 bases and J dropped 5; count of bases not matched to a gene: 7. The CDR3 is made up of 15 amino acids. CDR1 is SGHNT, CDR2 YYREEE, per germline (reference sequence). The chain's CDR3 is CASSPSGTGGETQYF. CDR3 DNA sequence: TGTGCCAGCAGCCCATCCGGGACAGGGGGGGAGACCCAGTACTTC.

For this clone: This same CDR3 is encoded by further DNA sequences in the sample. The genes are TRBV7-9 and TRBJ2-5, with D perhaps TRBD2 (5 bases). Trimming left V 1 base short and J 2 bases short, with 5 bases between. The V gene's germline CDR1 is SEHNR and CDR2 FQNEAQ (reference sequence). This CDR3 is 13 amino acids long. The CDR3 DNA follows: TGTGCCAGCAGCTTAGGACTACAAGAGACCCAGTACTTC. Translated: CASSLGLQETQYF. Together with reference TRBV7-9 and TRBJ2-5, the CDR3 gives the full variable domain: DTGVSQNPRHKITKRGQNVTFRCDPISEHNRLYWYRQTLGQGPEFLTYFQNEAQLEKSRLLSDRFSAERPKGSFSTLEIQRTEQGDSAMYLCASSLGLQETQYFGPGTRLLVL.

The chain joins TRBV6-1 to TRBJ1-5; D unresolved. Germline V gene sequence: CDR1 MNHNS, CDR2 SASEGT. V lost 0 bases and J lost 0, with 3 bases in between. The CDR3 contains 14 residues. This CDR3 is CASSEAYSNQPQHF. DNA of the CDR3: TGTGCCAGCAGTGAAGCTTATAGCAATCAGCCCCAGCATTTT.

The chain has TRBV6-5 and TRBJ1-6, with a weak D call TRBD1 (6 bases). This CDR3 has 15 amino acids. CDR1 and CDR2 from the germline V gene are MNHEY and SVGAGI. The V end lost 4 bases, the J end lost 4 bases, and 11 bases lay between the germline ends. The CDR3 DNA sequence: TGTGCCAGCAGTTCCGGGACACCTTATAATTCACCCCTCCACTTT. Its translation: CASSSGTPYNSPLHF.

CDR3 bases: TGCGCCAGCACTGCGCTAGCGGGTTTCTCCGGGGAGCTGTTTTTT. Residues: CASTALAGFSGELFF. The chain links TRBV4-1 to TRBJ2-2, with 8 bases that match TRBD2. Looked up from germline, CDR1 is MGHRA and CDR2 is YSYEKL. Trimming at V came to 7 bases and at J to 6 bases, leaving 10 bases not matched to a gene. This CDR3 region has 15 residues.

The CDR3 spells CASSFTGTGDSGNTIYF. The CDR3 DNA reads as TGCGCCAGCAGCTTCACCGGGACAGGGGACTCTGGAAACACCATATATTTT. This chain links TRBV5-1 with TRBJ1-3, with 10 nucleotides matching TRBD1. V was pared by 2 bases and J by 0 bases, with 5 bases of the junction left unmatched. Germline CDR1 SGHRS, CDR2 YFSETQ. CDR3 length: 17 residues.

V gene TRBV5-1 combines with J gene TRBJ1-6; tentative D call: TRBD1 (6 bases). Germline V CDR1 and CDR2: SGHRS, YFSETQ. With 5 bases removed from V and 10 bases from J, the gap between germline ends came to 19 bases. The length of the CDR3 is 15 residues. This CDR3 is CASRAQTGSRSPLHF. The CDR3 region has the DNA TGCGCCAGCAGGGCCCAGACAGGCTCGAGATCACCCCTCCACTTT.

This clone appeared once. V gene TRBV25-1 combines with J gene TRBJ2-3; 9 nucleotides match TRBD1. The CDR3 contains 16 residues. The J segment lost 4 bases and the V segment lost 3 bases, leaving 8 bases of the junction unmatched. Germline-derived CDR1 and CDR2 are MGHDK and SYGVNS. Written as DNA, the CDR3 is TGTGCCAGCAGTGATCCGACAGGGGGTTATCCAGATACGCAGTATTTT. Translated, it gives CASSDPTGGYPDTQYF.

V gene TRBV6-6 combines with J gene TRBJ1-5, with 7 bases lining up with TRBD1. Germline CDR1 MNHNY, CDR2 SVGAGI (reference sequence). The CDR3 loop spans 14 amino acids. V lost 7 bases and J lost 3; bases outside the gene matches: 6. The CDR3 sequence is CASTTDRVNQPQHF. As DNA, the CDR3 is TGTGCCAGCACTACCGACAGGGTCAATCAGCCCCAGCATTTT.

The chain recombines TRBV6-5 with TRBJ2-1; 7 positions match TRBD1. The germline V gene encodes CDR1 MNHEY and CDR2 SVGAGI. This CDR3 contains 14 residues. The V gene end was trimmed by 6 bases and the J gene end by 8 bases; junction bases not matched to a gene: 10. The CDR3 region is CASSRDRVSDEQFF. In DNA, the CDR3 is TGTGCCAGCAGCCGCGACAGGGTATCGGATGAGCAGTTCTTC.

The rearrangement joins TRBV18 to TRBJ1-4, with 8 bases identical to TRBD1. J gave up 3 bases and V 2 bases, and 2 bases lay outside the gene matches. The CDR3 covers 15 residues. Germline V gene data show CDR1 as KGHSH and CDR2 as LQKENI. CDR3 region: CASSPTGGPNEKLFF. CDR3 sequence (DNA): TGTGCCAGCTCACCAACAGGGGGTCCTAATGAAAAACTGTTTTTT. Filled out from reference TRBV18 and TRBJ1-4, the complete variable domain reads NAGVMQNPRHLVRRRGQEARLRCSPMKGHSHVYWYRQLPEEGLKFMVYLQKENIIDESGMPKERFSAEFPKEGPSILRIQQVVRGDSAAYFCASSPTGGPNEKLFFGSGTQLSVL.

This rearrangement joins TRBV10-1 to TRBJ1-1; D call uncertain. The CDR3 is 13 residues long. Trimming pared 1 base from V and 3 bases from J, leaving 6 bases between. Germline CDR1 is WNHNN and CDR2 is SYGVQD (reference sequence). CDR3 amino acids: CASSEYTDTEAFF. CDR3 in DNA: TGCGCCAGCAGTGAGTACACAGACACTGAAGCTTTCTTT.

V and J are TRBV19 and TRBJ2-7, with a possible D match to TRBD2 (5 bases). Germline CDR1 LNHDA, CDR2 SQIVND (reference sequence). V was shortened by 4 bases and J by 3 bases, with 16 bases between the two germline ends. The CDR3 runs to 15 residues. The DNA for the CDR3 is TGTGCCAGTAGTAACCCGGGATTGTTGGTCTACGAGCAGTACTTC. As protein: CASSNPGLLVYEQYF.

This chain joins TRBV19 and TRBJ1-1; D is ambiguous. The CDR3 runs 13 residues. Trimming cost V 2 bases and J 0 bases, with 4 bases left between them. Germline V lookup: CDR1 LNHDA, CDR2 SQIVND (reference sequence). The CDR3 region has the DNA TGTGCCAGTAGTATACAGGTGAACACTGAAGCTTTCTTT. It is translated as CASSIQVNTEAFF.

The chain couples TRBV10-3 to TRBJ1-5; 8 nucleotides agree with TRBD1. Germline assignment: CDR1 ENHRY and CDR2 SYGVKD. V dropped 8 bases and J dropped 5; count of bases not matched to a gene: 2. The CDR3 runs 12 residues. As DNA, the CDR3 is TGTGCCATCCAGGACAGGGATCAGCCCCAGCATTTT. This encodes CAIQDRDQPQHF.

The CDR3 reads CSALSGRPYNEQFF. The CDR3 DNA follows: TGCAGCGCCCTTAGCGGGAGGCCATACAATGAGCAGTTCTTC. The genes are TRBV29-1 and TRBJ2-1; 10 bases agree with TRBD2. J lost 4 bases, V lost 7 bases, and 7 bases had no gene match. This CDR3 contains 14 residues. Per germline, CDR1 SQVTM and CDR2 ANQGSEA.

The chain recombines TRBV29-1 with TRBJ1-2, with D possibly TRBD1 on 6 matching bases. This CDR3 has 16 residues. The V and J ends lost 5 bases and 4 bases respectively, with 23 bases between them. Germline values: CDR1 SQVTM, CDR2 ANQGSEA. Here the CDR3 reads CSVPHYEGTPFYGYTF. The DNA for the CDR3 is TGCAGCGTTCCACATTATGAGGGGACACCTTTCTATGGCTACACCTTC.

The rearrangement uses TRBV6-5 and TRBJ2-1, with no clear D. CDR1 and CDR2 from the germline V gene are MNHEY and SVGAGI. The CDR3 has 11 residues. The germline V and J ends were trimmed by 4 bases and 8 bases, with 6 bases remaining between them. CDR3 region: CASSWQDEQFF. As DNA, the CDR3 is TGTGCCAGCAGTTGGCAAGATGAGCAGTTCTTC.

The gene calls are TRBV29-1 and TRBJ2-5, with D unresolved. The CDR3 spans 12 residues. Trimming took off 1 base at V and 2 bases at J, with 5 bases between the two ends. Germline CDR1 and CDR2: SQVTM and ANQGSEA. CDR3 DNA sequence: TGCAGCGTTGAAGGCGGTCAAGAGACCCAGTACTTC. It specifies CSVEGGQETQYF.

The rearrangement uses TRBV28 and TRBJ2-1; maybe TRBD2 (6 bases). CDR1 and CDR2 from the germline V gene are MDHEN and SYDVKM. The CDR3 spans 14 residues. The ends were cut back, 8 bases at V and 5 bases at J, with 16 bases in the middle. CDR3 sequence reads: CASGGYLRNNEQFF. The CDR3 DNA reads TGTGCCAGCGGGGGGTACTTAAGAAACAATGAGCAGTTCTTC.

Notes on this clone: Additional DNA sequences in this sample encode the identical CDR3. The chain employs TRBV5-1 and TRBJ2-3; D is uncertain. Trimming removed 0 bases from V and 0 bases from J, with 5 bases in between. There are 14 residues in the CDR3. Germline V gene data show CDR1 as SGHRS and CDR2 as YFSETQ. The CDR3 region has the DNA TGCGCCAGCAGCTTGGGCCAGAGCACAGATACGCAGTATTTT. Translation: CASSLGQSTDTQYF.

The CDR3 nucleotides are TGTGCCAGTACCCCCCCGGGACATAGCTCCTACAATGAGCAGTTCTTC. This gives the protein CASTPPGHSSYNEQFF. This chain connects TRBV19 to TRBJ2-1; D possibly corresponds to TRBD1 (6 bases). CDR1 is LNHDA and CDR2 is SQIVND in the germline V gene (reference sequence). V was cut by 7 bases and J by 0 bases, with 16 bases left in between. This CDR3 region has 16 residues.

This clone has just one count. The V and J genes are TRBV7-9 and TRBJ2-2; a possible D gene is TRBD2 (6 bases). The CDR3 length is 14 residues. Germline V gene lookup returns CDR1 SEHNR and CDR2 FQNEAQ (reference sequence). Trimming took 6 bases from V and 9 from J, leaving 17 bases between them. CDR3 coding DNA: TGTGCCAGCAGGCCAGGACTATTCGGCAGGGAGCTGTTTTTT. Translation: CASRPGLFGRELFF.